The sequence of this T cell receptor (beta chain) was determined in a study of neurological immune-mediated disorders. Overall study findings and caveats: Levels of TCR clonal expansion peaked in HTLV-1-associated myelopathy and reached their lowest in multiple sclerosis, under those of healthy controls.

This clonotype was seen ten or more times. The antigen is undetermined. The cDNA was synthesized by 5'RACE incorporating 10-nucleotide random UMIs. TCRdb reprocessed the 5' RACE reads via MiXCR and lists one record per CDR3 protein. Of under 85,000 distinct CDR3 sequences in the sample, over 12% were seen once. Material: PBMCs. This receptor was obtained from a woman between 50 and 59 years old in good health.

CDR3 protein: CASSLGQGGNTIYF. DNA for the CDR3: TGCGCCAGCAGCTTGGGACAGGGAGGGAACACCATATATTTT. The chain recombines TRBV5-1 with TRBJ1-3; the match to TRBD1 covers 7 bases. The V gene's germline CDR1 is SGHRS and CDR2 YFSETQ. This CDR3 is 14 amino acids long. Unmatched junction bases numbered 4, after V lost 0 bases and J lost 7 bases.